This T cell receptor (beta chain) was recovered during a study of T cells after yellow fever vaccination. Findings and caveats of the study: Researchers report a weaker secondary response that nonetheless peaked faster, day 5 versus 15. Booster sampling recovered most clones from primary vaccination (approximately 97% CD4, 88% CD8).

This CDR3 is built from 14 residues. Per germline, CDR1 SGHKS and CDR2 YYEKEE (reference sequence). V lost 7 bases and J lost 2, with 13 bases in between. One entry per CDR3 protein results from TCRdb running MiXCR on the 5' RACE reads. The sample lists 300,000 to 400,000 distinct CDR3 sequences; 6.2% were seen once. This clonotype appeared many times. The antigen is unknown. Sequenced here: PBMCs, sampled 5 days after the yellow fever booster vaccination. This TCR came from a man in his thirties or forties who received the YFV17D yellow fever vaccine. V gene TRBV5-5 combines with J gene TRBJ1-5; D not certain. The DNA for the CDR3 is TGTGCCAGCCCCCTACATGGGGGCAATCAGCCCCAGCATTTT. Amino acids: CASPLHGGNQPQHF.